The 30 T cell receptor beta chains given below trace back to one sample, sequenced in a study of patients and donors after allogeneic stem cell transplantation. TCRdb recomputed calls from the RT-PCR reads with MiXCR, one row per CDR3 protein. Of approximately 9,000 distinct CDR3 sequences listed, roughly 4% are singletons. The sample taken for sequencing was blood, either unsorted or a sorted T cell fraction (not recorded which). The receptors originated from a human donor who was either an allogeneic HSCT recipient or a stem cell or donor lymphocyte infusion donor (not recorded which). It is not recorded whose cells these are; they may come from a transplant donor.

This clonotype was counted many times. J is TRBJ2-7 and V is TRBV4-1; D is ambiguous. The CDR3 length is 15 residues. V lost 0 bases and J 0 bases, leaving 9 bases between the germline ends. From germline, CDR1 is MGHRA and CDR2 YSYEKL. The CDR3 region is CASSQETGISYEQYF. CDR3 nucleotide sequence: TGCGCCAGCAGCCAAGAGACTGGGATCTCCTACGAGCAGTACTTC.

This clonotype was observed at least ten times. This chain connects TRBV28 to TRBJ2-7; 15 nucleotides align to TRBD2. The J segment lost 1 base and the V segment lost 6 bases, leaving 1 base of the junction unmatched. Germline-derived CDR1 and CDR2 are MDHEN and SYDVKM. The CDR3 runs to 15 residues. The CDR3 sequence: CASRGLAGGSYEQYF. CDR3 DNA sequence: TGTGCCAGCAGGGGACTAGCGGGAGGTTCCTACGAGCAGTACTTC.

This clonotype has at least ten counts. V and J are TRBV27 and TRBJ2-3; a possible D gene is TRBD1 (6 bases). This CDR3 is 16 amino acids long. The V gene lost 0 bases and the J gene lost 2 bases, with 12 bases spanning the gap. Germline CDR1 and CDR2: MNHEY and SMNVEV (reference sequence). The CDR3 spells CASSLSAGEYTDTQYF. The DNA of the CDR3 is TGTGCCAGCAGTTTATCGGCAGGGGAATACACAGATACGCAGTATTTT.

This clonotype was recorded many times. This chain joins TRBV12-3 or TRBV12-4 and TRBJ2-1; 11 nucleotides align to TRBD2. J lost 4 bases, V lost 5 bases, and 7 bases had no gene match. This CDR3 has 16 residues. CDR3 nucleotide sequence: TGTGCCAGCAGTCCCTATAGCGGGAGGGTTTACAATGAGCAGTTCTTC. Encoded protein: CASSPYSGRVYNEQFF.

In this sample, this clonotype turned up a few times. V gene TRBV7-9 combines with J gene TRBJ2-7; no firm D call. V gave up 2 bases and J gave up 9 bases, with 17 bases separating them. Germline-derived CDR1 and CDR2 are SEHNR and FQNEAQ (reference sequence). The CDR3 has 14 amino acids. This chain's CDR3 is CASSLSDGLYRQYF. The CDR3 DNA reads as TGTGCCAGCAGCTTATCCGACGGGTTATACCGGCAGTACTTC.

This clonotype was detected many times. This chain links TRBV14 with TRBJ2-2, with D unresolved. The CDR3 runs to 12 residues. Germline CDR1 reads SGHDN; CDR2 reads FVKESK. V lost 2 bases and J lost 6, with 4 bases in between. CDR3 in DNA: TGTGCCAGCAGCCAATTATCCGGGGAGCTGTTTTTT. This encodes CASSQLSGELFF.

This clonotype has a count of ten or more. This chain connects TRBV7-9 to TRBJ2-1; 11 nucleotides agree with TRBD2. CDR1 is SEHNR, CDR2 FQNEAQ, per germline (reference sequence). The CDR3 contains 14 residues. J was trimmed by 13 bases and V by 2 bases; bases with no gene match: 7. In DNA, the CDR3 is TGTGCCAGCAGCTTACCCCCTAGCGGGAGGATACAGTTCTTC. Its protein is CASSLPPSGRIQFF. The full variable domain, in which reference TRBV7-9 and TRBJ2-1 provide the parts outside the CDR3, is DTGVSQNPRHKITKRGQNVTFRCDPISEHNRLYWYRQTLGQGPEFLTYFQNEAQLEKSRLLSDRFSAERPKGSFSTLEIQRTEQGDSAMYLCASSLPPSGRIQFFGPGTRLTVL.

This clonotype has a count of ten or more. This sequence joins TRBV7-9 and TRBJ2-6; 8 nucleotides match TRBD1. Germline assignment: CDR1 SEHNR and CDR2 FQNEAQ (reference sequence). The CDR3 spans 21 residues. J gave up 0 bases and V 1 base, and 14 bases lay outside the gene matches. The CDR3: CASSLGLRWAGGLSGANVLTF. The CDR3 DNA follows: TGTGCCAGCAGCTTAGGATTGCGGTGGGCAGGGGGCCTCTCTGGGGCCAACGTCCTGACTTTC.

This clonotype was detected a few times. The gene calls are TRBV24-1 and TRBJ1-6; D unresolved. From germline, CDR1 is KGHDR and CDR2 SFDVKD. Trimming shortened V by 4 bases and J by 4 bases, and 7 bases separated the two germline ends. There are 14 residues in the CDR3. The CDR3 DNA is TGTGCCACCAGTGACACGGGGTATAATTCACCCCTCCACTTT. It codes for CATSDTGYNSPLHF.

This clonotype was seen ten or more times. This chain uses TRBV5-1 with TRBJ2-3; a weak D match, TRBD1 (5 bases). The ends were cut back, 0 bases at V and 3 bases at J, with 11 bases in the middle. CDR3 size: 15 residues. Per germline, CDR1 SGHRS and CDR2 YFSETQ. The CDR3 sequence is CASSLEGRVTDTQYF. The CDR3 DNA is TGCGCCAGCAGCTTGGAGGGCAGGGTGACAGATACGCAGTATTTT.

This clonotype was seen repeatedly, ten times or more. The chain uses TRBV24-1 and TRBJ2-7; 7 nucleotides agree with TRBD2. This CDR3 is built from 11 residues. Germline CDR1 KGHDR, CDR2 SFDVKD. The J segment lost 9 bases and the V segment lost 5 bases, leaving 3 bases of the junction unmatched. CDR3 bases: TGTGCCACCAGTGTGGGGGGGAGGCAGTACTTC. It codes for CATSVGGRQYF.

The chain combines TRBV6-2 or TRBV6-3 with TRBJ2-5; 9 positions agree with TRBD1. In germline, CDR1 is MNHEY, CDR2 SVGEGT. J lost 2 bases, V lost 4 bases, and 5 bases had no gene match. This CDR3 is built from 15 residues. CDR3 bases: TGTGCCAGCAGTTGGGACAGGGATTGGCAAGAGACCCAGTACTTC. Encoded protein: CASSWDRDWQETQYF.

This clonotype showed up many times. The CDR3 protein is CASKAGAGQETQYF. CDR3 DNA sequence: TGTGCCAGCAAAGCAGGGGCAGGGCAAGAGACCCAGTACTTC. V usage is TRBV2 and J usage is TRBJ2-5, with D possibly TRBD1 on 6 matching bases. Trimming stripped 7 bases from V and 2 bases from J, with 14 bases between. Germline V gene data show CDR1 as SNHLY and CDR2 as FYNNEI. The CDR3 runs to 14 residues.

By share, this clonotype counts as medium-sized. The rearrangement uses TRBV5-5 and TRBJ1-5, with unresolved D. V dropped 4 bases and J dropped 3 bases, with 11 bases sitting between them. CDR1 is SGHKS and CDR2 is YYEKEE in the germline V gene (reference sequence). The CDR3 runs 14 residues. The CDR3 reads CASSEGRLNQPQHF. CDR3 DNA sequence: TGTGCCAGCAGCGAAGGACGGCTCAATCAGCCCCAGCATTTT.

This clonotype was recorded many times. The chain combines TRBV13 with TRBJ2-7, with D maybe TRBD1 (5 bases). Germline lookup yields CDR1 PRHDT and CDR2 FYEKMQ (reference sequence). The CDR3 is made up of 15 amino acids. V shed 5 bases and J shed 2 bases, with 16 bases lying between them. DNA of the CDR3: TGTGCCAGCAGCGGAATATCGGACACAGCCTACGAGCAGTACTTC. It specifies CASSGISDTAYEQYF.

This clonotype was observed many times. The V and J genes are TRBV11-3 and TRBJ2-1; possibly TRBD2 for D (6 bases). Trimming removed 1 base from V and 0 bases from J, with 10 bases in between. The CDR3 is 16 amino acids. Germline V gene lookup returns CDR1 SGHNT and CDR2 YENEEA. The CDR3, as DNA: TGTGCCAGCAGCTTAGGTGGAGGGAGCTCCTACAATGAGCAGTTCTTC. Protein product: CASSLGGGSSYNEQFF.

In this sample, this clonotype turned up a few times. The chain recombines TRBV27 with TRBJ2-1; D gene unclear. Trimming shortened V by 1 base and J by 7 bases, and 5 bases separated the two germline ends. Looked up from germline, CDR1 is MNHEY and CDR2 is SMNVEV (reference sequence). The CDR3 loop spans 12 amino acids. This CDR3 reads CASSLLGNEQFF. The CDR3 region has the DNA TGTGCCAGCAGTTTATTGGGGAATGAGCAGTTCTTC.

This clonotype was observed at least ten times. The CDR3 nucleotides read TGTGCCAGCAGTGAAATCGGACAGGCCGCTTATATATTCTTT. The encoded protein is CASSEIGQAAYIFF. This rearrangement joins TRBV25-1 to TRBJ1-1, with 7 bases matching TRBD1. CDR1 MGHDK and CDR2 SYGVNS come from the germline V gene. V lost 2 bases and J lost 14; bases outside the gene matches: 14. The CDR3 covers 14 residues.

The chain carries TRBV7-9 and TRBJ2-1, with D perhaps matching TRBD2 (5 bases). The CDR3 length is 15 residues. V was shortened by 2 bases and J by 0 bases, with 8 bases between the two germline ends. Germline loops: CDR1 SEHNR, CDR2 FQNEAQ (reference sequence). This CDR3 is CASSLIGSSYNEQFF. The CDR3 DNA is TGTGCCAGCAGCTTAATAGGGAGCTCCTACAATGAGCAGTTCTTC.

CDR3 residues: CAWESNLGQPQHF. CDR3 coding DNA: TGTGCCTGGGAATCCAACCTCGGTCAGCCCCAGCATTTT. V is TRBV30 and J is TRBJ1-5; no firm D call. Germline V CDR1 and CDR2: GTSNPN, SVGIG (reference sequence). The CDR3 is 13 residues long. Between the trimmed V and J ends, which lost 5 bases and 6 bases, there was a span of 14 bases.

This clonotype is medium-sized by share. J is TRBJ1-1 and V is TRBV7-2, with a possible D match to TRBD1 (5 bases). Trimming took off 5 bases at V and 0 bases at J, with 13 bases between the two ends. The CDR3 is 15 amino acids. Looked up from germline, CDR1 is SGHTA and CDR2 is FQGNSA. CDR3 amino acids: CASSLAGSMNTEAFF. The CDR3 coding sequence is TGTGCCAGCAGCCTTGCAGGGTCGATGAACACTGAAGCTTTCTTT.

This clonotype was seen repeatedly, ten times or more. The CDR3 region is CASKKRGPSYNEQFF. CDR3 nucleotides: TGTGCCAGCAAAAAGCGGGGCCCCTCCTACAATGAGCAGTTCTTC. V gene TRBV6-2 or TRBV6-3 combines with J gene TRBJ2-1, with 7 positions matching TRBD2. The germline V gene has CDR1 MNHEY and CDR2 SVGEGT. The CDR3 totals 15 residues. V was pared by 7 bases and J by 0 bases, with 6 bases of the junction left unmatched.

This clonotype was found many times. The CDR3 DNA reads as TGTGCCAGCAGCCAAGATAGTGGGCTTGGCAATCAGCCCCAGCATTTT. This sequence encodes CASSQDSGLGNQPQHF. The chain has TRBV3-1 and TRBJ1-5, with no clear D. The germline V gene encodes CDR1 LGHDT and CDR2 YNNKEL (reference sequence). This CDR3 is built from 16 residues. Deletions cut 0 bases from V and 2 bases from J, with 11 bases between. The full variable domain, in which reference TRBV3-1 and TRBJ1-5 provide the parts outside the CDR3, is DTAVSQTPKYLVTQMGNDKSIKCEQNLGHDTMYWYKQDSKKFLKIMFSYNNKELIINETVPNRFSPKSPDKAHLNLHINSLELGDSAVYFCASSQDSGLGNQPQHFGDGTRLSIL.

The V call is TRBV6-5, the J call TRBJ1-2, with 7 bases that match TRBD1. This CDR3 has 13 amino acids. Looked up from germline, CDR1 is MNHEY and CDR2 is SVGAGI. The J segment lost 2 bases and the V segment lost 6 bases, leaving 3 bases of the junction unmatched. Here the CDR3 reads CASREGQNYGYTF. As DNA, the CDR3 is TGTGCCAGCAGGGAGGGACAGAACTATGGCTACACCTTC.

This clonotype was found many times. J is TRBJ2-5 and V is TRBV9; 7 positions match TRBD2. The CDR3 is 16 amino acids. Germline CDR1 is SGDLS and CDR2 is YYNGEE. Unmatched junction bases numbered 8, after V lost 2 bases and J lost 1 base. The CDR3 protein is CASSVLGLAAQETQYF. For the CDR3, the DNA is TGTGCCAGCAGCGTCCTGGGGCTAGCGGCCCAAGAGACCCAGTACTTC.

This clonotype was recorded at least ten times. The chain combines TRBV28 with TRBJ2-1, with TRBD2 identical over 12 bases. CDR3 length: 17 residues. Germline V gene data show CDR1 as MDHEN and CDR2 as SYDVKM. With 4 bases clipped from V and 0 bases from J, the junction kept 4 bases outside the gene matches. The CDR3 DNA follows: TGTGCCAGCAGTTCCGGACTAGCGGGGAGCTCCTACAATGAGCAGTTCTTC. Translation: CASSSGLAGSSYNEQFF.

This clonotype came up many times. This chain connects TRBV29-1 to TRBJ2-1; D may be TRBD1 or TRBD2 (5 bases each). This CDR3 has 16 residues. Trimming took 5 bases from V and 4 from J, leaving 21 bases between them. The germline gives CDR1 SQVTM, CDR2 ANQGSEA. The CDR3 sequence is CSVQRRDPRTYNEQFF. CDR3 nucleotides: TGCAGCGTTCAAAGACGGGATCCCCGGACATACAATGAGCAGTTCTTC.

This clonotype is medium-sized by share. This rearrangement joins TRBV28 to TRBJ1-2; tentatively, D is TRBD1 (5 bases). Germline CDR1 MDHEN, CDR2 SYDVKM. V was trimmed by 4 bases and J by 4 bases, leaving 10 bases between them. The CDR3 is 13 amino acids. The CDR3 DNA is TGTGCCAGCAGTTCGGGACTGACCTATGGCTACACCTTC. Encoded protein: CASSSGLTYGYTF.

This clonotype showed up many times. This sequence joins TRBV9 and TRBJ2-7; 8 positions agree with TRBD1. Trimming removed 3 bases from V and 2 bases from J; junction bases left unmatched: 7. Germline-derived CDR1 and CDR2 are SGDLS and YYNGEE. The CDR3 length is 15 residues. CDR3 loop: CASSERQGAPYEQYF. The CDR3 DNA sequence: TGTGCCAGCAGCGAGCGGCAGGGGGCCCCCTACGAGCAGTACTTC.

This clonotype was observed at least ten times. CDR3 region: CAISGRGASGNPSYEQYF. The CDR3 bases are TGTGCCATCAGTGGGAGAGGTGCTAGCGGGAACCCTTCCTACGAGCAGTACTTC. V is TRBV10-3 and J is TRBJ2-7; 9 nucleotides agree with TRBD2. The germline CDR1 and CDR2 sequences are ENHRY and SYGVKD. This CDR3 region has 18 residues. Germline trimming cut 4 bases from V and 1 base from J; bases unmatched to any gene: 14.